These 21 T cell receptor beta chains came from one sample sequenced in a study of T cell changes during pregnancy in multiple sclerosis. Produced via immunoSEQ multiplex PCR; TCRdb's table is partial and in-frame only. The profile shows about 40,000 clones, roughly 94% of them singletons. The sample consisted of peripheral blood, taken in the third trimester of pregnancy. These receptors were obtained from a female donor with multiple sclerosis, enrolled in a pregnancy study.

This clone was counted once. The chain employs TRBV11-2 and TRBJ2-7, with TRBD2 matching 7 bases. Germline loops: CDR1 SGHAT, CDR2 FQNNGV. The V and J ends lost 3 bases and 0 bases, in that order; junction bases with no gene match: 5. The CDR3 sequence is 15 residues long. CDR3 loop: CASSFGVAGSYEQYF. The CDR3 DNA is TGTGCCAGCAGCTTTGGGGTAGCGGGCTCCTACGAGCAGTACTTC.

The chain carries TRBV7-8 and TRBJ1-2; D gene uncertain. This CDR3 contains 13 residues. V lost 4 bases and J lost 2, with 8 bases in between. The germline CDR1 and CDR2 sequences are SGHVS and FQNEAQ. The CDR3: CASSSDKNYGYTF. Written as DNA, the CDR3 is TGTGCCAGCAGCTCAGACAAGAACTATGGCTACACCTTC.

The chain recombines TRBV28 with TRBJ2-1; D is unclear. Trimming took off 6 bases at V and 4 bases at J, with 16 bases between the two ends. Looked up from germline, CDR1 is MDHEN and CDR2 is SYDVKM. The CDR3 has 15 residues. This chain's CDR3 is CASRSDSRSYNEQFF. In DNA form, the CDR3 reads TGTGCCAGCAGATCCGACTCCCGAAGTTACAATGAGCAGTTCTTC.

The chain couples TRBV14 to TRBJ1-3, with D uncertain. V lost 1 base to trimming and J lost 1 base, with 8 bases between them. Looked up from germline, CDR1 is SGHDN and CDR2 is FVKESK. The CDR3 runs to 15 residues. The CDR3 bases are TGTGCCAGCAGCCAAGCGGGTTTATCTGGAAACACCATATATTTT. This gives the protein CASSQAGLSGNTIYF.

This clone was found once. CDR3 bases: TGTGCCAGCAGTTTATCGAGGTCTAGGCGGGGGGGCCTGGATACGCAGTATTTT. Protein: CASSLSRSRRGGLDTQYF. The V gene is TRBV27, the J gene TRBJ2-3; 9 bases are shared with TRBD2. V was clipped by 0 bases and J by 6 bases; unmatched bases: 13. Germline assignment: CDR1 MNHEY and CDR2 SMNVEV (reference sequence). This CDR3 comprises 18 residues.

This chain uses TRBV9 with TRBJ1-2; D might be TRBD1 (6 bases). The V end lost 4 bases, the J end lost 2 bases, and 12 bases lay between the germline ends. Germline V gene data show CDR1 as SGDLS and CDR2 as YYNGEE. The CDR3 length is 14 residues. In nucleotides, the CDR3 is TGTGCCAGCAGCCCGGGGGGGCGGAACTATGGCTACACCTTC. Protein: CASSPGGRNYGYTF.

The chain employs TRBV7-9 and TRBJ2-6, with D possibly being TRBD1 (6 bases). The V end lost 1 base, the J end lost 1 base, and 8 bases lay between the germline ends. The CDR3 runs 16 residues. Germline assignment: CDR1 SEHNR and CDR2 FQNEAQ (reference sequence). The DNA for the CDR3 is TGTGCCAGCAGCTTAGTACAGGGTTCTGGGGCCAACGTCCTGACTTTC. Its translation is CASSLVQGSGANVLTF.

The count of this clone is one. The chain has TRBV30 and TRBJ2-7; 10 bases map to TRBD2. Germline CDR1 and CDR2: GTSNPN and SVGIG (reference sequence). Germline trimming cut 0 bases from V and 2 bases from J; bases unmatched to any gene: 4. This CDR3 is 15 amino acids long. The CDR3 reads CAWSVLAGLTYEQYF. The CDR3 nucleotides read TGTGCCTGGAGTGTACTAGCGGGACTCACCTACGAGCAGTACTTC. Full variable domain (outside the CDR3, taken from reference TRBV30 and TRBJ2-7): SQTIHQWPATLVQPVGSPLSLECTVEGTSNPNLYWYRQAAGRGLQLLFYSVGIGQISSEVPQNLSASRPQDRQFILSSKKLLLSDSGFYLCAWSVLAGLTYEQYFGPGTRLTVT.

This chain joins TRBV19 and TRBJ2-3, with a possible D match to TRBD2 (6 bases). Germline CDR1 and CDR2: LNHDA and SQIVND (reference sequence). V lost 2 bases to trimming and J lost 0 bases, with 15 bases between them. The CDR3 loop spans 17 amino acids. Here the CDR3 reads CASSITQTRGSTDTQYF. CDR3 in DNA: TGTGCCAGTAGTATAACGCAGACTAGGGGAAGCACAGATACGCAGTATTTT.

J is TRBJ2-1 and V is TRBV5-1, with D possibly matching TRBD2 (5 bases). Trimming removed 1 base at V and 15 bases at J, with 14 bases between. The CDR3 is 12 residues long. From germline, CDR1 is SGHRS and CDR2 YFSETQ. CDR3 loop: CASSLSRELLFF. CDR3 nucleotide sequence: TGCGCCAGCAGCTTGTCTAGGGAGTTACTGTTCTTC.

The V and J genes are TRBV18 and TRBJ1-2, with TRBD1 matching 11 bases. Trimming removed 4 bases from V and 7 bases from J; junction bases left unmatched: 5. This CDR3 comprises 14 residues. Germline values: CDR1 KGHSH, CDR2 LQKENI. The DNA for the CDR3 is TGTGCCAGCTCACGGACAGGGGGCGCGGGTGGCTACACCTTC. Encoded protein: CASSRTGGAGGYTF.

The genes are TRBV7-2 and TRBJ2-7; perhaps TRBD2 as D (7 bases). The CDR3 runs 14 residues. Per the germline V gene, CDR1 is SGHTA and CDR2 is FQGNSA. The germline V and J ends were trimmed by 0 bases and 2 bases, with 8 bases remaining between them. Here the CDR3 reads CASSLAGGPYEQYF. The CDR3 DNA follows: TGTGCCAGCAGCTTAGCGGGGGGGCCCTACGAGCAGTACTTC.

The chain uses TRBV28 and TRBJ2-7; 8 nucleotides align to TRBD1. After removal of 6 bases from V and 2 bases from J, the junction contained 9 bases not matched to a gene. The CDR3 has 15 residues. Germline values: CDR1 MDHEN, CDR2 SYDVKM. The CDR3 reads CASSPPGQDAYEQYF. The CDR3, as DNA: TGTGCCAGCAGCCCCCCGGGACAGGATGCCTACGAGCAGTACTTC.

This rearrangement joins TRBV5-4 to TRBJ2-4, with a possible D match to TRBD2 (7 bases). V lost 6 bases and J 1 base, leaving 14 bases between the germline ends. Germline CDR1 SGHNT, CDR2 YYREEE (reference sequence). The CDR3 runs 15 residues. The CDR3 spells CASTHGGAAKNIQYF. In DNA, the CDR3 is TGTGCCAGCACCCATGGGGGGGCGGCCAAAAACATTCAGTACTTC. The full variable domain, its missing parts supplied by reference TRBV5-4 and TRBJ2-4, is ETGVTQSPTHLIKTRGQQVTLRCSSQSGHNTVSWYQQALGQGPQFIFQYYREEENGRGNFPPRFSGLQFPNYSSELNVNALELDDSALYLCASTHGGAAKNIQYFGAGTRLSVL.

The chain links TRBV4-3 to TRBJ2-1; D possibly corresponds to TRBD2 (5 bases). V was shortened by 0 bases and J by 5 bases, with 8 bases between the two germline ends. The CDR3 spans 14 residues. Germline assignment: CDR1 LGHNA and CDR2 YSLEER. The CDR3 DNA sequence: TGCGCCAGCAGCCAAGATTTCGGGGACAATGAGCAGTTCTTC. It is translated as CASSQDFGDNEQFF.

The gene calls are TRBV2 and TRBJ2-7; no definite D call. The CDR3 is made up of 12 amino acids. CDR1 and CDR2 from the germline V gene are SNHLY and FYNNEI. Trimming left V 3 bases short and J 6 bases short, with 9 bases between. Here the CDR3 reads CASSDGASEQYF. The CDR3 region has the DNA TGTGCCAGCAGTGATGGTGCCAGCGAGCAGTACTTC. Supplemented by reference TRBV2 and TRBJ2-7, the full variable domain reads EPEVTQTPSHQVTQMGQEVILRCVPISNHLYFYWYRQILGQKVEFLVSFYNNEISEKSEIFDDQFSVERPDGSNFTLKIRSTKLEDSAMYFCASSDGASEQYFGPGTRLTVT.

This clone was found once. The gene calls are TRBV7-3 and TRBJ2-7, with D perhaps matching TRBD2 (6 bases). Looked up from germline, CDR1 is SGHTA and CDR2 is FQGTGA. The CDR3 has 13 residues. V lost 0 bases and J lost 4, with 7 bases in between. CDR3 region: CASSLTGGYEQYF. The DNA of the CDR3 is TGTGCCAGCAGCTTAACGGGAGGATACGAGCAGTACTTC.

The chain links TRBV7-9 to TRBJ1-1; D might be TRBD1 (5 bases). Germline V gene data show CDR1 as SEHNR and CDR2 as FQNEAQ (reference sequence). V lost 5 bases to trimming and J lost 8 bases, with 15 bases between them. The CDR3 is 13 amino acids. In DNA, the CDR3 is TGTGCCAGCAGCCCTGGACACGCGAGAGAAGCTTTCTTT. It is translated as CASSPGHAREAFF.

The chain joins TRBV13 to TRBJ2-7; D is possibly TRBD1 (6 bases). Between the trimmed V and J ends, which lost 5 bases and 0 bases, there was a span of 17 bases. The CDR3 has 16 residues. CDR1 is PRHDT, CDR2 FYEKMQ, per germline (reference sequence). The CDR3 protein is CASSHTKTGNSYEQYF. The CDR3, as DNA: TGTGCCAGCAGCCATACAAAAACAGGGAACTCCTACGAGCAGTACTTC.

V is TRBV5-1 and J is TRBJ2-7, with no clear D. V was pared by 3 bases and J by 2 bases, with 3 bases between. Germline V CDR1 and CDR2: SGHRS, YFSETQ. This CDR3 has 11 amino acids. The CDR3 is CASSSTYEQYF. The CDR3 nucleotides are TGCGCCAGCAGCTCAACCTACGAGCAGTACTTC.

V and J are TRBV28 and TRBJ1-5; D possibly corresponds to TRBD1 (5 bases). The CDR3 has 12 amino acids. V lost 6 bases and J 9 bases, leaving 12 bases between the germline ends. In germline, CDR1 is MDHEN, CDR2 SYDVKM. CDR3: CASRQRGGPQHF. As DNA, the CDR3 is TGTGCCAGCAGACAAAGGGGAGGGCCCCAGCATTTT.